This T cell receptor (beta chain) was obtained from a study of control samples from healthy donors and cancer patients. Using immunoSEQ multiplex PCR, the repertoire was profiled, and TCRdb retains in-frame clones only, with some absent. The sample contains 100,000 to 150,000 clones, 70% to 90% of which appear only once. The CDR3 loop spans 15 amino acids. Per the germline V gene, CDR1 is SNHLY and CDR2 is FYNNEI. Trimming removed 3 bases from V and 0 bases from J, with 11 bases in between. This receptor was taken from a man in his fifties or sixties in good health. Sequencing was performed on blood. V gene TRBV2 combines with J gene TRBJ1-2; D unresolved. For the CDR3, the DNA is TGTGCCAGCAGTGAGTCAAAGGGCGCTAACTATGGCTACACCTTC. Encoded protein: CASSESKGANYGYTF.